Given below is one T cell receptor (beta chain) in context. What it recognizes is unknown. This record belongs to a study of tumor-infiltrating lymphocytes in primary liver carcinoma. Across the study: Tumor stage was T1-T3 N0M0, and tumor size was about 4 to 11 cm across. Study-level results: Tumors reached a significantly greater top-250-clone fraction than blood did (p = 0.039).

The CDR3 is 12 amino acids. V dropped 5 bases and J dropped 5 bases, with 7 bases sitting between them. Germline V gene data show CDR1 as SEHNR and CDR2 as FQNEAQ (reference sequence). The template, roughly 510 ng total RNA, yielded TCR beta cDNA made with a constant-region primer. Libraries for TCR beta were built through three nested multiplex PCR rounds, which together made up a slightly modified ARM-PCR procedure. Researchers ran the first two PCR rounds for roughly 11 cycles each with TRBV1-TRBV30 forward primers and a C-beta reverse primer. One entry per CDR3 protein results from TCRdb running MiXCR on the multiplex PCR reads. In the table there are fewer than 350,000 distinct CDR3 sequences, 65% of which are singletons. RNA was extracted from whole blood without cell sorting, alongside germline DNA.

The sequenced sample was peripheral blood. The gene calls are TRBV7-9 and TRBJ1-5; D is possibly TRBD1 (5 bases). This TCR was recovered from a man aged 35 to 55 with primary liver carcinoma and hepatitis B virus infection. The CDR3 sequence is CASSLTDQPQHF. The CDR3 DNA follows: TGTGCCAGCAGCCTGACAGATCAGCCCCAGCATTTT.